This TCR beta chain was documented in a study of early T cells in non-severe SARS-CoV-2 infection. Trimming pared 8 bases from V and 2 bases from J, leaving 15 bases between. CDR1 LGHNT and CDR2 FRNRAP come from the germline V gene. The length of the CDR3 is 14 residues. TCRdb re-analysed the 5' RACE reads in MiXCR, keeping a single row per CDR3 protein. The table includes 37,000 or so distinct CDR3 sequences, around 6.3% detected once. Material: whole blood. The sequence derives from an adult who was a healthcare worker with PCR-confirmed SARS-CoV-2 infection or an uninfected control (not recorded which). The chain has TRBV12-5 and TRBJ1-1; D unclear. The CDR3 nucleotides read TGTGCTAGTCAATACTCCGTGGGAAACACTGAAGCTTTCTTT. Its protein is CASQYSVGNTEAFF.